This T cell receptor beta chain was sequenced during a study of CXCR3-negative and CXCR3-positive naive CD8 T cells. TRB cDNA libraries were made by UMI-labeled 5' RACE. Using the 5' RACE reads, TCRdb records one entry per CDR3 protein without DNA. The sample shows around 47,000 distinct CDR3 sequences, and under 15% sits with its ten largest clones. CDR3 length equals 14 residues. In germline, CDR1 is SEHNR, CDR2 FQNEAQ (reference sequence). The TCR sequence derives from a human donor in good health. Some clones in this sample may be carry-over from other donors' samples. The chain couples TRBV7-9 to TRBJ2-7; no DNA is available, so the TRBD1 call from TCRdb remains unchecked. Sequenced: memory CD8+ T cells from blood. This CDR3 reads CASSPTGGDYEQYF.